What follows describes a single T cell receptor beta chain. Its antigen is as yet unknown. Diagnosing involved the use of clinical symptoms, serum thyroxine and TRAb, thyroid ultrasound and orbital computed tomography. Source material for PBMCs was more than 7.5 ml fresh peripheral blood. This specimen belongs to a study of T cells in Graves' hyperthyroidism and ophthalmopathy. Study results and limitations: The model foresaw ophthalmopathy a median approximately 6.1 months prior to onset. Separating ophthalmopathy from stable hyperthyroidism was achieved by a 13 V-J model.

V shed 7 bases and J 6 bases; nucleotides not matched to a gene: 8. The CDR3 is made up of 13 amino acids. CDR1 and CDR2 (germline): MNHNS, SASEGT. Researchers amplified the TCR beta CDR3 regions from RNA transcripts. During a first-round RT-PCR of the TCR CDR3, the HTBI primer set was used. Each CDR3 protein is one row after TCRdb ran MiXCR on the multiplex PCR reads. The sample yields 650,000 to 700,000 distinct CDR3 sequences, roughly a sixth seen once. This chain joins TRBV6-1 and TRBJ2-7; 8 bases align to TRBD2. The material sequenced was blood. The sequence was obtained from a man over 45 with Graves' hyperthyroidism. The CDR3 here is CASNRAGEGEQYF. The CDR3 region has the DNA TGTGCCAGCAACCGAGCGGGAGAAGGCGAGCAGTACTTC.